The 2 T cell receptor beta chains given below trace back to one sample, sequenced in a study of CD8+CD57+ T cells in acquired aplastic anemia (dated by TCRdb to the late 2010s). This sample was sequenced with an Illumina HiSeq 2000. TCR beta VDJ combination and CDR3 sequence profiling used genomic DNA as the template. Starting from the raw public reads, TCRdb applied fastp trimming at Q25, assembled clones with MiXCR and retained in-frame beta chains. Here each entry gathers all rows of one CDR3 protein and keeps the most common genes and DNA. This sample gives about 470,000 distinct CDR3 sequences in total; around 30% of them show up just once. Around 0.82% of the sample lies in the top ten. Flow cytometry had shown CD8+CD57+ cell expansion in the patients selected for sequencing. The sequencing sample was made of sorted CD4+, CD8+, or CD8+CD57+ T cells (not recorded which) from PBMCs. These receptors all stem from a human donor with aplastic anemia.

V and J are TRBV29-1 and TRBJ2-7; 12 bases fit TRBD1. Trimming took 7 bases from V and 6 from J; bases not matched to a gene: 10. The V gene's germline CDR1 is SQVTM and CDR2 ANQGSEA. CDR3 length: 14 amino acids. The CDR3 sequence is CSASGTGGAGEQYF. DNA of the CDR3: TGCAGCGCCTCCGGGACAGGGGGCGCGGGCGAGCAGTACTTC.

The genes are TRBV12-3 or TRBV12-4 and TRBJ1-1; D is perhaps TRBD1 (6 bases). The V and J ends lost 4 bases and 5 bases respectively, with 14 bases between them. The CDR3 loop spans 14 amino acids. The CDR3 nucleotides are TGTGCCAGCAGTTACCAGGGGTTTCGGACTGAAGCTTTCTTT. Its translation: CASSYQGFRTEAFF.